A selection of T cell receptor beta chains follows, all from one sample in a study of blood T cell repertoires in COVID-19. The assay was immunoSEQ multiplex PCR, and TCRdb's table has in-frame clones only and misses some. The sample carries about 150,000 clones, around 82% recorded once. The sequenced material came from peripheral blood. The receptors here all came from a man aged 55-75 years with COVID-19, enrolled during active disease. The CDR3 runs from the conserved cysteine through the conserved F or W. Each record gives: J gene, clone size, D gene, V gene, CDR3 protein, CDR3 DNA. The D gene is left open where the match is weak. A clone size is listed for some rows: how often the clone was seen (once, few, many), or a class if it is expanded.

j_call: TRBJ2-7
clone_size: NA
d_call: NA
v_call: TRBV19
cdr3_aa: CASSISPVVAYEQYF
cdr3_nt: TGTGCCAGTAGTATATCCCCCGTTGTCGCCTACGAGCAGTACTTC

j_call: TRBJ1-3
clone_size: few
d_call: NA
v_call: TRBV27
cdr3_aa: CASSPEFSSGNTIYF
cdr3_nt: TGTGCCAGCAGTCCGGAGTTCAGCTCTGGAAACACCATATATTTT

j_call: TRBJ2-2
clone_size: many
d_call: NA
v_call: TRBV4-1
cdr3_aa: CASSHTVLRLARTGELFF
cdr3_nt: TGCGCCAGCAGCCACACAGTCTTGCGGCTAGCGCGCACCGGGGAGCTGTTTTTT

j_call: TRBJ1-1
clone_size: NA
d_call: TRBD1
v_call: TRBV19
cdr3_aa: CASSIGRGPGTEAFF
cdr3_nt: TGTGCCAGTAGTATAGGTAGGGGGCCAGGGACTGAAGCTTTCTTT

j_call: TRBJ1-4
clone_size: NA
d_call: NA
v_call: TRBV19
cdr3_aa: CASAGSATNEKLFF
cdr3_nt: TGTGCCAGTGCGGGAAGCGCAACTAATGAAAAACTGTTTTTT

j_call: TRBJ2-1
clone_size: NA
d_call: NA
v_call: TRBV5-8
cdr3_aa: CASTNNGLFNEQFF
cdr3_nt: TGTGCCAGCACCAACAACGGACTTTTCAATGAGCAGTTCTTC

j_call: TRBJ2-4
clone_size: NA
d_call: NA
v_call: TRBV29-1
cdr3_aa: CSVEGLAKNIQYF
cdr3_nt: TGCAGCGTTGAGGGGCTAGCCAAAAACATTCAGTACTTC

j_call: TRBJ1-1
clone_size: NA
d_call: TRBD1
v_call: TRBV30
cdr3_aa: CAWSARGPRDTEAFF
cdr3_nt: TGTGCCTGGAGTGCAAGGGGGCCGAGAGACACTGAAGCTTTCTTT

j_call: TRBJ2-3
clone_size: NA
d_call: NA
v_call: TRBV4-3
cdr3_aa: CASSQGEGGMDTQYF
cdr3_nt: TGCGCCAGCAGCCAAGGGGAGGGGGGTATGGATACGCAGTATTTT

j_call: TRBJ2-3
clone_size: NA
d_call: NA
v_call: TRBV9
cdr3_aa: CASSVAGEWTDTQYF
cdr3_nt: TGTGCCAGCAGCGTAGCGGGGGAATGGACAGATACGCAGTATTTT

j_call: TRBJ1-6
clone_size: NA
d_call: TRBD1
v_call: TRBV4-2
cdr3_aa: CASSQAQGARYSPLHF
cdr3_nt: TGTGCCAGCAGCCAGGCCCAGGGGGCCCGGTATTCACCCCTCCACTTT

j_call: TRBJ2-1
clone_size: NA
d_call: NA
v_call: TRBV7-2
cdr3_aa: CASSPGLVGEQFF
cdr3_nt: TGTGCCAGCTCGCCGGGTCTGGTAGGTGAGCAGTTCTTC

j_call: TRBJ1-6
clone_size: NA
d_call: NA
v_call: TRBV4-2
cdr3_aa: CASSQESRVSYNSPLHF
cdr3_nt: TGTGCCAGCAGCCAAGAGTCGAGGGTCTCCTATAATTCACCCCTCCACTTT

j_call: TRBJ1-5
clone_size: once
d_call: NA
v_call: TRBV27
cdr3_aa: CASSLAGAGQPQHF
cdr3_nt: TGTGCCAGCAGTTTAGCGGGGGCCGGTCAGCCCCAGCATTTT

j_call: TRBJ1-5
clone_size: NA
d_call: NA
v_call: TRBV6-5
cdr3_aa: CASKGASNQPQHF
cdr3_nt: TGTGCCAGCAAGGGAGCGAGCAATCAGCCCCAGCATTTT

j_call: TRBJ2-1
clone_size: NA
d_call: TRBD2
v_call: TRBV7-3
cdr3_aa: CASTPGGGVGAQFF
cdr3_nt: TGTGCCAGCACCCCCGGCGGGGGGGTGGGGGCGCAGTTCTTC

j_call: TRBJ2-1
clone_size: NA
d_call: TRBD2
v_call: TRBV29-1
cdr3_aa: CSVGGTDGTSVYNEQFF
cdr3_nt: TGCAGCGTTGGTGGGACCGATGGGACTAGCGTATACAATGAGCAGTTCTTC

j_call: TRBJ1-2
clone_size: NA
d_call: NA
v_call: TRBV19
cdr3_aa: CASSIIDYGYTF
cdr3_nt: TGTGCCAGTAGTATCATTGACTATGGCTACACCTTC

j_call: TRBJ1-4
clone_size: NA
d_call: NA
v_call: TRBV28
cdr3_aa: CASSPLGRGTNEKLFF
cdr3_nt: TGTGCCAGCAGTCCCTTGGGCCGAGGGACTAATGAAAAACTGTTTTTT

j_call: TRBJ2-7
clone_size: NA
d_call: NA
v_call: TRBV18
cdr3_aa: CASSPGSGLGYEQYF
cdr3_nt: TGTGCCAGCTCACCTGGGAGCGGTTTGGGCTACGAGCAGTACTTC

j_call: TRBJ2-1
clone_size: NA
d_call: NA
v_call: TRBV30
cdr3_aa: CAWSQIGAGLVNEQFF
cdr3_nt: TGTGCCTGGAGTCAGATCGGCGCAGGGTTAGTGAATGAGCAGTTCTTC

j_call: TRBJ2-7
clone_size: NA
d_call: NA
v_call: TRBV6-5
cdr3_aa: CASSYLGATGTYEQYF
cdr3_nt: TGTGCCAGCAGTTACCTTGGGGCCACAGGAACCTACGAGCAGTACTTC

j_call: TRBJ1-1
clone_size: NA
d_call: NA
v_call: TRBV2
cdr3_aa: CASREGTIRSTEAFF
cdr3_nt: TGTGCCAGCAGGGAGGGGACCATACGAAGCACTGAAGCTTTCTTT

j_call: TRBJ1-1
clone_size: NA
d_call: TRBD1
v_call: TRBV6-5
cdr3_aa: CASSSTGTEAFF
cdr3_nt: TGTGCCAGCAGTTCGACAGGGACTGAAGCTTTCTTT

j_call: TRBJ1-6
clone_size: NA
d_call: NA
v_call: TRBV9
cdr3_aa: CASSVGTNAGGSNSPLHF
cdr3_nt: TGTGCCAGCAGCGTAGGCACCAACGCCGGGGGGTCCAATTCACCCCTCCACTTT

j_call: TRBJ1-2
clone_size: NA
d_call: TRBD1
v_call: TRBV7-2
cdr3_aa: CASSPSGTGSSGPGYTF
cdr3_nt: TGTGCCAGCAGCCCCTCCGGGACAGGAAGCTCCGGTCCTGGTTACACCTTC

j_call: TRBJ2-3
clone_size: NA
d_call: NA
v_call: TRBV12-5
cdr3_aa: CASKEAGLIRDTQYF
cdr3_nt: TGTGCTAGTAAGGAGGCGGGGTTAATACGAGATACGCAGTATTTT